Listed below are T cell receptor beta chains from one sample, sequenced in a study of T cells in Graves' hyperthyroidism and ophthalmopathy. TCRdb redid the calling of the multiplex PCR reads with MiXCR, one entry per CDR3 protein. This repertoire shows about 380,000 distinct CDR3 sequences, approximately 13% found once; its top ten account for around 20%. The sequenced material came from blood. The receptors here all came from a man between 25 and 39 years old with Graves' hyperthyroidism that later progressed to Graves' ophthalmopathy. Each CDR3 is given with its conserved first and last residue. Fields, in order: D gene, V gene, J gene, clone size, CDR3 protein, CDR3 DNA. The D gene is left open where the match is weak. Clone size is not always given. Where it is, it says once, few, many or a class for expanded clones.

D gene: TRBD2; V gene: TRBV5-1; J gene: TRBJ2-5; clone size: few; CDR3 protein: CASSLRLAGGSRPTQYF; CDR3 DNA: TGTGCCAGCAGCTTAAGACTAGCGGGGGGCTCACGGCCGACCCAGTACTTC
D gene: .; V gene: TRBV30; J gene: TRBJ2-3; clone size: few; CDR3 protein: CAWMVKGRSDTQYF; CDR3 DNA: TGTGCCTGGATGGTGAAGGGAAGGTCAGATACGCAGTATTTT
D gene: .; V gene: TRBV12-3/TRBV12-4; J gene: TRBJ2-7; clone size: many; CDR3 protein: CASSKSTGLYEQYF; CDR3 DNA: TGTGCCAGCTCAAAGAGCACAGGACTCTACGAGCAGTACTTC
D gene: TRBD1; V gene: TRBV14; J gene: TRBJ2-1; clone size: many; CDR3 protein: CASSQRTGVNEQFF; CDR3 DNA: TGTGCCAGCAGCCAAAGGACAGGGGTCAATGAGCAGTTCTTC
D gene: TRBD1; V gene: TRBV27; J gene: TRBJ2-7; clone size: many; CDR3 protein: CASSLTLSRTGTNEQYF; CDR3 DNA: TGTGCCAGCAGTTTAACGCTTAGTCGGACAGGGACCAACGAGCAGTACTTC
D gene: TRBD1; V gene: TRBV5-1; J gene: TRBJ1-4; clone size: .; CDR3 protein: CASSRDSFNEKLFF; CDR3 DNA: TGCGCCAGCTCCCGGGACAGCTTTAATGAAAAACTGTTTTTT
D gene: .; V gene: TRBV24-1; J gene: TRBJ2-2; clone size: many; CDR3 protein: CATRGTTSNTGELFF; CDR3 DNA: TGTGCCACCAGAGGGACAACCTCGAACACCGGGGAGCTGTTTTTT
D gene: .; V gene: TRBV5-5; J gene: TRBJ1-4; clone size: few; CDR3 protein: CASSSPRGTANEKLFF; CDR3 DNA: TGTGCCAGCAGCTCCCCGCGGGGAACAGCTAATGAAAAACTGTTTTTT
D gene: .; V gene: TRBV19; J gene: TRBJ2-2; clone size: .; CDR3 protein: CASKGYTGELFF; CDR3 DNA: TGTGCCAGTAAGGGTTACACCGGGGAGCTGTTTTTT
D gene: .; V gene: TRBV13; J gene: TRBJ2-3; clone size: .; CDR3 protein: CASSRNGGRESTDTQYF; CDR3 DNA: TGTGCCAGCAGCCGAAACGGGGGGCGGGAGAGCACAGATACGCAGTATTTT
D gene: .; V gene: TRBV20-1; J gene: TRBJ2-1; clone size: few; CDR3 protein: CSMSDYYNEQFF; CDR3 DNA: TGCAGCATGTCGGACTACTACAATGAGCAGTTCTTC
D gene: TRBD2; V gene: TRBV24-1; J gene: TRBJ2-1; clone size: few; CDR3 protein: CATSDGGLAGGNEQFF; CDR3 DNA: TGTGCCACCAGTGACGGGGGACTAGCGGGGGGCAATGAGCAGTTCTTC
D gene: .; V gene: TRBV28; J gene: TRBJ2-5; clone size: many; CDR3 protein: CASSPGTWETQYF; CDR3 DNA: TGTGCCAGCAGTCCGGGGACTTGGGAGACCCAGTACTTC
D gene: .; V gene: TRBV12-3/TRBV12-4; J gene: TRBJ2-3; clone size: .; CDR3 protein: CASSLASFNTDTQYF; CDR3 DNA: TGTGCCAGCAGTTTAGCGTCGTTTAACACAGATACGCAGTATTTT
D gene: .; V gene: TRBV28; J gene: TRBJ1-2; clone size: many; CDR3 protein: CASSLGGDYGYTF; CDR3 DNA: TGTGCCAGCAGTTTGGGGGGGGACTATGGCTACACCTTC
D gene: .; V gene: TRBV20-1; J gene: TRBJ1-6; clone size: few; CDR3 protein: CSARPTVNSPLHF; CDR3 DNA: TGCAGTGCTAGACCCACAGTGAATTCACCCCTCCACTTT
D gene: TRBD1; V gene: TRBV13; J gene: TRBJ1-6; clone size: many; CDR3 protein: CASSLDGDRGFSPLHF; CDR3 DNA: TGTGCCAGCAGCTTAGATGGGGACAGGGGTTTTTCACCCCTCCACTTT
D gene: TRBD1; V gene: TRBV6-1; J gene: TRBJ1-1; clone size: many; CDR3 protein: CASLNRGLDTEAFF; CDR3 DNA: TGTGCCAGCCTTAACAGGGGGCTGGACACTGAAGCTTTCTTT